The T cell receptor (beta chain) described here comes from a study of control samples from healthy donors and cancer patients. The V end lost 4 bases, the J end lost 1 base, and 17 bases lay between the germline ends. The CDR3 is 17 residues long. The germline gives CDR1 MNHGY, CDR2 SAAAGT. Here immunoSEQ multiplex PCR was the method, and the copy in TCRdb shows in-frame clones only, minus some. Of around 180,000 clones in the sample, more than 85% were seen once. The sequenced sample consisted of blood. The V gene is TRBV6-8, the J gene TRBJ2-4; possibly TRBD2 for D (6 bases). This TCR derives from a middle-aged woman in good health. This chain's CDR3 is CASSFPIFGGAKNIQYF. CDR3 bases: TGTGCCAGCAGTTTCCCGATTTTCGGAGGGGCCAAAAACATTCAGTACTTC.